A single T cell receptor beta chain is shown here with its context. This sample stems from a study of shared T cell receptors in the human thymus. Germline assignment: CDR1 SGHVS and CDR2 FQNEAQ. Trimming removed 0 bases from V and 5 bases from J; junction bases left unmatched: 1. This CDR3 has 14 residues. Profiled with immunoSEQ multiplex PCR; TCRdb holds only in-frame clones, not every one. Among 700,000 or so clones listed, approximately 85% were seen once. These same records also appear under a second study, on human thymus T cells. In that study: Donors were healthy Finnish infants having corrective surgery for congenital heart defects. Resections that were taken during corrective heart surgery supplied the thymus tissue. Thymic and blood repertoires seemed to favor certain V and J genes. A high degree of thymic repertoire overlap among unrelated individuals was reported in related research.

J is TRBJ1-5 and V is TRBV7-8, with 7 bases fitting TRBD1. The sequence derives from a girl less than two years old with a congenital heart defect. The specimen sequenced was thymocytes. This CDR3 is CASSLARGHQPQHF. For the CDR3, the DNA is TGTGCCAGCAGCTTAGCGAGGGGGCATCAGCCCCAGCATTTT.